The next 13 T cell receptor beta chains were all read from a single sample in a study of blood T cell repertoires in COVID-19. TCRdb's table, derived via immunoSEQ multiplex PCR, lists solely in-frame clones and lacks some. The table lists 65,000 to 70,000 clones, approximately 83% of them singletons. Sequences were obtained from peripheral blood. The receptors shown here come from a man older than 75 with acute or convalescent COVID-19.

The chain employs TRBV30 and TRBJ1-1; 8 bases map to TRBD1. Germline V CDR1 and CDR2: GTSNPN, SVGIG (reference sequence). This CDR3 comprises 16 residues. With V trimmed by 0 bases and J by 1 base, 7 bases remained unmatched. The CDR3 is CAWSVGWTGKNTEAFF. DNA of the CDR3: TGTGCCTGGAGTGTAGGATGGACAGGGAAGAACACTGAAGCTTTCTTT. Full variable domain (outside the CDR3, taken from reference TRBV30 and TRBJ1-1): SQTIHQWPATLVQPVGSPLSLECTVEGTSNPNLYWYRQAAGRGLQLLFYSVGIGQISSEVPQNLSASRPQDRQFILSSKKLLLSDSGFYLCAWSVGWTGKNTEAFFGQGTRLTVV.

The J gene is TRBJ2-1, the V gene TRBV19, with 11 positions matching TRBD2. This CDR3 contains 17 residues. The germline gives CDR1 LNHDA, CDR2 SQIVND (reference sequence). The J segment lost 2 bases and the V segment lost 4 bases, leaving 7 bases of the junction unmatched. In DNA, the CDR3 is TGTGCCAGTAGTAAACTAGCGGGGGCTGGAGCCTACAATGAGCAGTTCTTC. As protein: CASSKLAGAGAYNEQFF.

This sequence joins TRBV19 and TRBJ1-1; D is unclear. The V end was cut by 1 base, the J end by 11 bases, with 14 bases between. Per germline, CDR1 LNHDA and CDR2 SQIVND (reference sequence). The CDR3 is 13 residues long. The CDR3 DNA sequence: TGTGCCAGTAGTATAGTCGTGGCTGCTCTGGCTTTCTTT. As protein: CASSIVVAALAFF. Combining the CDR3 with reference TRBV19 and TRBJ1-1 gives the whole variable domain DGGITQSPKYLFRKEGQNVTLSCEQNLNHDAMYWYRQDPGQGLRLIYYSQIVNDFQKGDIAEGYSVSREKKESFPLTVTSAQKNPTAFYLCASSIVVAALAFFGQGTRLTVV.

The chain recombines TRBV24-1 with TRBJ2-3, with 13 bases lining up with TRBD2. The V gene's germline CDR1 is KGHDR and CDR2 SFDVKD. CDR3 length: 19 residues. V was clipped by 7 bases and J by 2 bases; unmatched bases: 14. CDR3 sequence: CATSNPVTSGRFLTDTQYF. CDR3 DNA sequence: TGTGCCACCAGCAATCCGGTGACTAGCGGGAGGTTCCTCACAGATACGCAGTATTTT.

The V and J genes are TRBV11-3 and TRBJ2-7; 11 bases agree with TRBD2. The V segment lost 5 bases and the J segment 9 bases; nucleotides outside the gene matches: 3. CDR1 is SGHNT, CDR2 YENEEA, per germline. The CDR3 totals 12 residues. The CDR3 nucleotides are TGTGCCAGCAGCCCAGGACTAGCGGGGCAGTACTTC. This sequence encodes CASSPGLAGQYF. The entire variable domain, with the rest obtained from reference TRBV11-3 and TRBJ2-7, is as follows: EAGVVQSPRYKIIEKKQPVAFWCNPISGHNTLYWYLQNLGQGPELLIRYENEEAVDDSQLPKDRFSAERLKGVDSTLKIQPAELGDSAVYLCASSPGLAGQYFGPGTRLTVT.

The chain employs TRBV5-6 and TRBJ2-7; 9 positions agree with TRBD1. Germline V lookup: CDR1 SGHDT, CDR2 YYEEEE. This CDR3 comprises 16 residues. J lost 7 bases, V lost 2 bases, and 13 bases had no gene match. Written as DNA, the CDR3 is TGTGCCAGCAGCTTTAATACTCGGACAGGGGCGGGGGAGCAGTACTTC. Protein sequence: CASSFNTRTGAGEQYF.

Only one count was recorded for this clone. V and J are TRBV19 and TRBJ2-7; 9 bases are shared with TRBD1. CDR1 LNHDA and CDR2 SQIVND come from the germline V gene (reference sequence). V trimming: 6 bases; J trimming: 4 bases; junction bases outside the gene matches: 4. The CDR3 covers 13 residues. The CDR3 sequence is CASRRQGGYEQYF. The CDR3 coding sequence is TGTGCCAGTAGGAGACAGGGGGGGTACGAGCAGTACTTC.

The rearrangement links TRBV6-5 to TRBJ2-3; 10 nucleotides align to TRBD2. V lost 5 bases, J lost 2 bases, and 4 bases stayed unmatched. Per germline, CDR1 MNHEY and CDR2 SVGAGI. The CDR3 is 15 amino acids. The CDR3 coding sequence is TGTGCCAGCAGTCTTAGCGGGAGGCCCACAGATACGCAGTATTTT. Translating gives CASSLSGRPTDTQYF.

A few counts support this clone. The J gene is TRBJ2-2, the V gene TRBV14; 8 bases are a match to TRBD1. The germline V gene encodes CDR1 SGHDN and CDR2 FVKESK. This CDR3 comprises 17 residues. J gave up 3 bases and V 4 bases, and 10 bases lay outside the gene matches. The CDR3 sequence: CASSPGQARWDTGELFF. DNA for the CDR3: TGTGCCAGCAGCCCGGGACAGGCCAGGTGGGACACCGGGGAGCTGTTTTTT.

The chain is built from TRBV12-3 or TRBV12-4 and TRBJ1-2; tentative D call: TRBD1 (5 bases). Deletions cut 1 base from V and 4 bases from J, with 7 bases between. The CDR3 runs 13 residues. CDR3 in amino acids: CASSLGQFYGYTF. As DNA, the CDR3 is TGTGCCAGCAGTTTAGGACAGTTCTATGGCTACACCTTC.

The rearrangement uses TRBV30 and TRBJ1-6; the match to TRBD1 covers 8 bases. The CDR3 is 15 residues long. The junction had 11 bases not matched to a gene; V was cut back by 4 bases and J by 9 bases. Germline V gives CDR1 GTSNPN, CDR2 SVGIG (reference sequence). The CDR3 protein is CAWNQDRVSGSPLHF. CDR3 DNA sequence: TGTGCCTGGAACCAGGACAGGGTATCCGGTTCACCCCTCCACTTT.

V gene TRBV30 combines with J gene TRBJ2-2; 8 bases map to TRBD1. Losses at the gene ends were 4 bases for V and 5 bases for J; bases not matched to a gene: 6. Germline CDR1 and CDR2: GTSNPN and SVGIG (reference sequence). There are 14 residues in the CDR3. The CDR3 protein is CAWTRDRLTGELFF. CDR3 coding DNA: TGTGCCTGGACCCGGGACAGGCTGACCGGGGAGCTGTTTTTT. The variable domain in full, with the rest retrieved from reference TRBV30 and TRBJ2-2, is SQTIHQWPATLVQPVGSPLSLECTVEGTSNPNLYWYRQAAGRGLQLLFYSVGIGQISSEVPQNLSASRPQDRQFILSSKKLLLSDSGFYLCAWTRDRLTGELFFGEGSRLTVL.

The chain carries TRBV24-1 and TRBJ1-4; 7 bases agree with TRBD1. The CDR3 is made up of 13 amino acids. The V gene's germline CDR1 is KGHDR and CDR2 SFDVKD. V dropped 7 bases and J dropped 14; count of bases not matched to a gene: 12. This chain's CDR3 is CATRKRGRGDLFF. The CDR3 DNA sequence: TGTGCCACCAGGAAAAGGGGGCGGGGGGACCTGTTTTTT.